In its sample, the clone carrying this T cell receptor beta chain was seen a few times. TCRdb reprocessed the 5' RACE reads via MiXCR and lists one record per CDR3 protein. The repertoire consists of 85,000 to 100,000 distinct CDR3 sequences, with approximately 12% occurring once and the leading ten covering about two fifths. Time point of the sample: sample taken at primary tumor resection. The donor population consisted of some 70 patients with untreated, early-stage non-small cell lung cancer. CDR3 length equals 14 residues. Germline V gene data show CDR1 as MGHDK and CDR2 as SYGVNS. With 8 bases clipped from V and 0 bases from J, the junction kept 5 bases outside the gene matches. This sample is part of a study of spatial heterogeneity in lung cancer.

This chain links TRBV25-1 with TRBJ2-3; 7 bases agree with TRBD2. The origin of this receptor is a male donor with early-stage non-small cell lung cancer. Specimen: PBMCs, collected at surgery. The CDR3 DNA reads TGTGCCAGCGGGAGAGCGGGGAGCACAGATACGCAGTATTTT. Residues: CASGRAGSTDTQYF.